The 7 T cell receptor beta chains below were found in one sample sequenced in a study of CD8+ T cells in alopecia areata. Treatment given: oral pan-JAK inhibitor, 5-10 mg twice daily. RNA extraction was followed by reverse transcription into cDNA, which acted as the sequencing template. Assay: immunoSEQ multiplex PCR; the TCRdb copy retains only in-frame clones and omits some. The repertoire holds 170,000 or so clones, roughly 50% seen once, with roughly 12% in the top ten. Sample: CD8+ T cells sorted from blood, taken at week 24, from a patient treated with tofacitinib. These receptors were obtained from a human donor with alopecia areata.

DNA for the CDR3: TGTGCCACTACGCCTCAGACAGGGGGCTTGGATGAGCAGTTCTTC. Amino acid sequence: CATTPQTGGLDEQFF. The rearrangement links TRBV27 to TRBJ2-1; 10 bases are shared with TRBD1. The V gene's germline CDR1 is MNHEY and CDR2 SMNVEV (reference sequence). CDR3 length: 15 amino acids. Trimming took 10 bases from V and 8 from J; bases not matched to a gene: 14.

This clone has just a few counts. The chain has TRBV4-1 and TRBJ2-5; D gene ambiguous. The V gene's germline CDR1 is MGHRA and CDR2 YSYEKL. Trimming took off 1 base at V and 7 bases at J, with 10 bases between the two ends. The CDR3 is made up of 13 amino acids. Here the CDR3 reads CASSQADGWTQYF. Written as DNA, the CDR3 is TGCGCCAGCAGCCAAGCTGACGGTTGGACCCAGTACTTC.

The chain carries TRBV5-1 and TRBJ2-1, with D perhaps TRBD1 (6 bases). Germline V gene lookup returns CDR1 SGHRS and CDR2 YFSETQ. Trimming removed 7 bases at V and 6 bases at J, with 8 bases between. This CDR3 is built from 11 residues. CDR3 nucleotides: TGCGCCAGCCTCAGGGGCAATGAGCAGTTCTTC. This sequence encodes CASLRGNEQFF.

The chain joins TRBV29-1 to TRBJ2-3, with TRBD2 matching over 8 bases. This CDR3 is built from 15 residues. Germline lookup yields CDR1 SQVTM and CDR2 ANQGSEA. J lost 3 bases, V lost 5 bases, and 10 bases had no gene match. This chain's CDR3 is CSVPFLAGGTDTQYF. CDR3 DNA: TGCAGCGTTCCCTTTTTGGCGGGGGGAACAGATACGCAGTATTTT.

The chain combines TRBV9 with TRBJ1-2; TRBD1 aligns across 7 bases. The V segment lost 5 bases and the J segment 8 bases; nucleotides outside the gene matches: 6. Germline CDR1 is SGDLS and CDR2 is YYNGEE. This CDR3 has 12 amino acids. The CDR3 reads CASSDRVWGYTF. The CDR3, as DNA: TGTGCCAGCAGTGACAGGGTTTGGGGCTACACCTTC.

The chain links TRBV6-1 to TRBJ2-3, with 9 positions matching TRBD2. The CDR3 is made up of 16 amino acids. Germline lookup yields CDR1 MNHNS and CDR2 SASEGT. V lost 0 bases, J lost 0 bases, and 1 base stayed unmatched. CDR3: CASSEAAGGSTDTQYF. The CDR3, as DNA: TGTGCCAGCAGTGAAGCTGCGGGGGGGAGCACAGATACGCAGTATTTT.

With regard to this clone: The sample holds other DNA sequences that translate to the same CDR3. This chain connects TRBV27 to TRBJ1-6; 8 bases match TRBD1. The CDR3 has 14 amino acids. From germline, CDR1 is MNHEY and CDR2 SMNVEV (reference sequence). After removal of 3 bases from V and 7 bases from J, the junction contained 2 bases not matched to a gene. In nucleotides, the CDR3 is TGTGCCAGCAGTTTGGGGACAGGAAATTCACCCCTCCACTTT. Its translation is CASSLGTGNSPLHF.